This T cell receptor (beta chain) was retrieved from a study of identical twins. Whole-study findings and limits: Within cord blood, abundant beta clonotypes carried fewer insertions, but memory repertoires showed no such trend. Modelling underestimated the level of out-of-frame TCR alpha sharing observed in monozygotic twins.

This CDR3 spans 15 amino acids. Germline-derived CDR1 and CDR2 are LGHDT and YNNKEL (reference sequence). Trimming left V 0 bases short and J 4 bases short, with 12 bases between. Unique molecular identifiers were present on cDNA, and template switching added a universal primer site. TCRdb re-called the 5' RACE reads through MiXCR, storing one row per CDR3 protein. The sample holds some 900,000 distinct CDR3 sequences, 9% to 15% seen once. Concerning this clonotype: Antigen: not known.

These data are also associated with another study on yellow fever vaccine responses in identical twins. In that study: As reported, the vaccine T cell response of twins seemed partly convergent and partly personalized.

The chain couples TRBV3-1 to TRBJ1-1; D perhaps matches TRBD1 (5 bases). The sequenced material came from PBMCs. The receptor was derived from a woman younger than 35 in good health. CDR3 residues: CASSQDTSGGTEAFF. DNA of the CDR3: TGTGCCAGCAGCCAAGATACCAGTGGGGGCACTGAAGCTTTCTTT. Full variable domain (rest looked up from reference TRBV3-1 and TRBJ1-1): DTAVSQTPKYLVTQMGNDKSIKCEQNLGHDTMYWYKQDSKKFLKIMFSYNNKELIINETVPNRFSPKSPDKAHLNLHINSLELGDSAVYFCASSQDTSGGTEAFFGQGTRLTVV.